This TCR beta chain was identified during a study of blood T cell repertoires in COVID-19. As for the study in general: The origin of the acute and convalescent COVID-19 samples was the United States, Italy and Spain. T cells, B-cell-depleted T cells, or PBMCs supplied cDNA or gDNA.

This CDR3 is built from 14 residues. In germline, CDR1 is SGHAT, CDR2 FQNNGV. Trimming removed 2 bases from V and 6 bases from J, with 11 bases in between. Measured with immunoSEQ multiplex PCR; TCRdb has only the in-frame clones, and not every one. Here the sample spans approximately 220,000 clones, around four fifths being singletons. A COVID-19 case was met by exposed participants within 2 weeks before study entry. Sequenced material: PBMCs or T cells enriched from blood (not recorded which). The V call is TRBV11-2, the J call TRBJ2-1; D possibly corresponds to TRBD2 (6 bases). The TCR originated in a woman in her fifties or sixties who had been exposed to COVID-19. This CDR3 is CASSLSGRINEQFF. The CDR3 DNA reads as TGTGCCAGCAGCTTATCGGGGAGGATCAATGAGCAGTTCTTC.